This T cell receptor (beta chain) came from a study of cytomegalovirus exposure and HLA in healthy donors. General study results and limits: Several of the most significant clusters appeared, in a later analysis, to be linked to common viral pathogens. Presence/absence analyses supposed approximately even sequencing depth among donors.

For this clone: The antigen is undetermined.

The CDR3 runs to 15 residues. Primers included in the PCR were 60 Vbeta and 13 Jbeta primers. Sequenced by immunoSEQ multiplex PCR; TCRdb stores in-frame clones only, minus some. Among some 190,000 clones, over 60% were seen once, and the ten largest hold roughly 1.1%. Specimen: PBMCs. The J gene is TRBJ2-7, the V gene TRBV21-1; the table assigns TRBD1, which was not confirmed against the DNA. TRBV21-1 is a known pseudogene. This receptor was taken from a woman in her thirties or forties in good health and CMV-seronegative. CDR3 amino acids: CASSKRDRVWHEQYF. Written as DNA, the CDR3 is TGTGCCAGCAGCAAGCGGGACAGGGTATGGCACGAGCAGTACTTC.